Listed below are T cell receptor beta chains from one sample, sequenced in a study of control samples from healthy donors and cancer patients. Sequencing used immunoSEQ multiplex PCR; TCRdb keeps in-frame clones, though not all of them. The sample holds roughly 200,000 clones, about nine tenths seen once. The sample was blood. These receptors were obtained from a man under 40 in good health. CDR3s include the opening cysteine and the closing phenylalanine or tryptophan. The D gene is left open where the match is weak. Some rows have no size entry. The others give once, few or many, or a class for an expanded clone.

j_call v_call clone_size d_call cdr3_aa cdr3_nt
TRBJ1-2 TRBV20-1 - - CSAGKRGYTF TGCAGTGCTGGGAAGAGGGGCTACACCTTC
TRBJ1-5 TRBV30 few TRBD1 CAWATGIRQPQHF TGTGCCTGGGCGACAGGGATCCGGCAGCCCCAGCATTTT
TRBJ1-1 TRBV5-1 - TRBD1 CASSRDRGMNTEAFF TGCGCCAGCAGCCGGGACAGGGGTATGAACACTGAAGCTTTCTTT
TRBJ1-5 TRBV6-5 - - CASSYGPSLNQPQHF TGTGCCAGCAGTTACGGGCCATCCCTCAATCAGCCCCAGCATTTT
TRBJ1-4 TRBV30 - - CAWSVQRTNNEKLFF TGTGCCTGGAGTGTACAACGGACCAATAATGAAAAACTGTTTTTT
TRBJ1-6 TRBV12-3/TRBV12-4 - - CASSRQGSPLHF TGTGCCAGCAGTCGGCAGGGATCACCCCTCCACTTT
TRBJ1-5 TRBV4-1 - - CASTQAVVSNQPQHF TGCGCCAGTACCCAGGCAGTCGTTAGCAATCAGCCCCAGCATTTT
TRBJ2-3 TRBV2 - - CASTRDLSIPADTQYF TGTGCCAGCACTAGGGACCTGTCCATACCCGCAGATACGCAGTATTTT
TRBJ1-4 TRBV15 - - CATSRQNEKLFF TGTGCCACCAGCAGACAGAATGAAAAACTGTTTTTT
TRBJ2-4 TRBV10-1 - - CASVSGTPKNIQYF TGCGCCAGCGTTTCCGGGACCCCGAAAAACATTCAGTACTTC
TRBJ1-2 TRBV19 - - CASSPRTPRSSNYGYTF TGTGCCAGTAGTCCAAGGACACCTCGAAGTTCTAACTATGGCTACACCTTC
TRBJ2-3 TRBV10-1 - - CASARGARGMDTQYF TGCGCCAGCGCGAGGGGAGCCCGAGGCATGGATACGCAGTATTTT
TRBJ2-1 TRBV6-4 - TRBD2 CASSLTSEDEQFF TGTGCCAGCAGCCTGACTAGCGAGGATGAGCAGTTCTTC
TRBJ2-1 TRBV9 - TRBD2 CASSVAGTSDNEQFF TGTGCCAGCAGCGTAGCCGGGACTAGCGACAATGAGCAGTTCTTC
TRBJ1-1 TRBV20-1 - - CSANDYRTVEAFF TGCAGTGCTAATGACTACAGGACAGTTGAAGCTTTCTTT
TRBJ1-5 TRBV2 once TRBD1 CASTLGQVHQPQHF TGTGCCAGCACGTTAGGACAGGTTCATCAGCCCCAGCATTTT
TRBJ1-1 TRBV21-1 - - CASSKVGSENTEAFF TGTGCCAGCAGCAAAGTGGGCAGCGAAAACACTGAAGCTTTCTTT
TRBJ2-6 TRBV3-1/TRBV3-2 - TRBD1 CASRQQGRALSGANVLTF TGTGCCAGCAGACAACAGGGGCGAGCACTCTCTGGGGCCAACGTCCTGACTTTC
TRBJ2-7 TRBV3-1/TRBV3-2 - TRBD1 CASSHPTGQEGEQYF TGTGCCAGCAGCCACCCCACGGGACAGGAGGGCGAGCAGTACTTC
TRBJ1-4 TRBV3-1/TRBV3-2 - TRBD1 CASSQEGQGDEKLFF TGTGCCAGCAGCCAAGAGGGACAGGGAGATGAAAAACTGTTTTTT
TRBJ2-7 TRBV4-1 - - CASSHSGKRYEQYF TGCGCCAGCAGCCACTCGGGGAAGCGGTACGAGCAGTACTTC
TRBJ1-2 TRBV7-2 - - CASSLARNYGYTF TGTGCCAGCAGCTTAGCACGGAACTATGGCTACACCTTC
TRBJ1-1 TRBV10-2 - - CASSGPRAPAQGFF TGCGCCAGCAGCGGACCTAGGGCACCCGCTCAAGGTTTCTTT
TRBJ1-2 TRBV6-1 - - CASSEYLKSGGYTF TGTGCCAGCAGTGAATACCTCAAAAGCGGTGGCTACACCTTC
TRBJ1-5 TRBV2 - - CASSQQGGNQPQHF TGTGCCAGCAGTCAACAGGGAGGCAATCAGCCCCAGCATTTT
TRBJ2-3 TRBV11-3 - TRBD2 CASSPGTSGGASEDTQYF TGTGCCAGCAGCCCCGGGACTAGCGGGGGGGCCTCGGAAGATACGCAGTATTTT
TRBJ2-1 TRBV11-2 - TRBD2 CASRDRFRGDNEQFF TGTGCCAGCAGGGATAGGTTTCGGGGGGACAATGAGCAGTTCTTC
TRBJ1-2 TRBV6-5 - TRBD1 CASSKTGDYGYTF TGTGCCAGCAGTAAGACAGGGGACTATGGCTACACCTTC
TRBJ1-4 TRBV2 - - CASSGIGLEGLFF TGTGCCAGCAGTGGGATCGGGCTGGAAGGGCTGTTTTTT
TRBJ1-5 TRBV4-1 few - CASRVRGYQPQHF TGCGCCAGCAGAGTGAGGGGTTATCAGCCCCAGCATTTT
TRBJ1-5 TRBV30 - - CAWSARTLVGQPQHF TGTGCCTGGAGTGCCCGTACTCTCGTAGGTCAGCCCCAGCATTTT
TRBJ2-4 TRBV2 - TRBD2 CASGPGGPAKNIQYF TGTGCCAGCGGACCGGGGGGTCCAGCCAAAAACATTCAGTACTTC
TRBJ2-2 TRBV13 - - CASSLNAPGELFF TGTGCCAGCAGCTTAAATGCGCCCGGGGAGCTGTTTTTT
TRBJ1-2 TRBV7-9 - - CASSTDRSYGYTF TGTGCCAGCAGCACGGACAGAAGCTATGGCTACACCTTC
TRBJ1-6 TRBV18 - TRBD1 CASSPGQGNSPLHF TGTGCCAGCTCACCGGGACAGGGGAATTCACCCCTCCACTTT
TRBJ1-2 TRBV29-1 - - CSVSGHTLRDGYTF TGCAGCGTTTCCGGACATACCCTTAGGGATGGCTACACCTTC
TRBJ2-2 TRBV9 - TRBD2 CASSPRTSGGSGTGELFF TGTGCCAGCAGCCCGCGGACTAGCGGGGGGTCGGGCACCGGGGAGCTGTTTTTT
TRBJ1-2 TRBV30 - TRBD1 CAWETGLGYGYTF TGTGCCTGGGAGACAGGGTTGGGCTATGGCTACACCTTC
TRBJ2-3 TRBV5-6 - TRBD2 CASSPVYSGGAMDTQYF TGTGCCAGCAGCCCCGTTTATAGCGGGGGGGCCATGGATACGCAGTATTTT
TRBJ2-6 TRBV16 - - CASSLFSAGANVLTF TGTGCCAGCAGCCTTTTTTCCGCTGGGGCCAACGTCCTGACTTTC
TRBJ1-4 TRBV29-1 - TRBD1 CSGRQGGTNEKLFF TGCAGCGGGAGACAGGGGGGAACTAATGAAAAACTGTTTTTT